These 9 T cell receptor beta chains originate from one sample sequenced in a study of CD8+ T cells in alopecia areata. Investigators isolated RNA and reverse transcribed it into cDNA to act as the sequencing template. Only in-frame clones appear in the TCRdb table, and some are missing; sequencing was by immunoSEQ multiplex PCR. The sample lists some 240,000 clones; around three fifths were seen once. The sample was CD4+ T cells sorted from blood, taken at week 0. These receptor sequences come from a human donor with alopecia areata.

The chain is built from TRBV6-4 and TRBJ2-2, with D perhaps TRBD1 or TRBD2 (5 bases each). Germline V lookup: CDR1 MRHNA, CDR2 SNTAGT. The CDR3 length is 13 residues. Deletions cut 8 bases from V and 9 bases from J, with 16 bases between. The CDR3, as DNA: TGTGCCAGCCGGGACGGTGGGAACCGGGAGCTGTTTTTT. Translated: CASRDGGNRELFF.

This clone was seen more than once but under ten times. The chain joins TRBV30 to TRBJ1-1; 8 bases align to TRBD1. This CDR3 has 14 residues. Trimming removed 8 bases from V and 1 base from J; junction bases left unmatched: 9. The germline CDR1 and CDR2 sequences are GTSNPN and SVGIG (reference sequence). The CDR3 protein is CAGTGDRQNTEAFF. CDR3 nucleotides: TGTGCCGGAACGGGGGACAGGCAGAACACTGAAGCTTTCTTT.

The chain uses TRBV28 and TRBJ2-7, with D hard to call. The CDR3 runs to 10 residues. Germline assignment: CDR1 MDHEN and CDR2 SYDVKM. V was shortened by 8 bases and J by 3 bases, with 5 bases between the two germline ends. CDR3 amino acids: CASGVYEQYF. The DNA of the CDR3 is TGTGCCAGCGGAGTCTACGAGCAGTACTTC.

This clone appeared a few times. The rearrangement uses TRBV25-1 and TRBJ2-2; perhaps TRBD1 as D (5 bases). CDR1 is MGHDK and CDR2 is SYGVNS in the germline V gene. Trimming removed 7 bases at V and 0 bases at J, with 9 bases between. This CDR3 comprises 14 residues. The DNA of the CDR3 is TGTGCCAGCAAGCAGACAGCGAACACCGGGGAGCTGTTTTTT. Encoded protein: CASKQTANTGELFF. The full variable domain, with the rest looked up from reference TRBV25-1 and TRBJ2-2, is EADIYQTPRYLVIGTGKKITLECSQTMGHDKMYWYQQDPGMELHLIHYSYGVNSTEKGDLSSESTVSRIRTEHFPLTLESARPSHTSQYLCASKQTANTGELFFGEGSRLTVL.

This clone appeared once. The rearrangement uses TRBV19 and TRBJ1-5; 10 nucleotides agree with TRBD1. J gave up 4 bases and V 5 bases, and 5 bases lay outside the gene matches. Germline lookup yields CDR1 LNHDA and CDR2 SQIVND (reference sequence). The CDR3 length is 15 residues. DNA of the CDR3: TGTGCCAGTAGTTATGGGACAGGGGTGAATCAGCCCCAGCATTTT. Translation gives CASSYGTGVNQPQHF.

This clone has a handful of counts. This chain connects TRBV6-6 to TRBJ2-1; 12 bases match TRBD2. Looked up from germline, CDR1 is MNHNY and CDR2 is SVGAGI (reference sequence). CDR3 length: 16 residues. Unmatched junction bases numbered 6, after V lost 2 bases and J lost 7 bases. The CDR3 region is CASSYLGTSGRNEQFF. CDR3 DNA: TGTGCCAGCAGTTACCTCGGAACTAGCGGGAGGAATGAGCAGTTCTTC.

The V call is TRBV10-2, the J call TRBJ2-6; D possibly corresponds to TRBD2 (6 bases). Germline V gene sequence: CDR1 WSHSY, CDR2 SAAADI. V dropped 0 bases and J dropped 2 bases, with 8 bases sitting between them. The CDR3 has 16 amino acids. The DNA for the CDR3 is TGCGCCAGCAGTGAGTCTTGGGGGGCTGGGGCCAACGTCCTGACTTTC. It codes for CASSESWGAGANVLTF.

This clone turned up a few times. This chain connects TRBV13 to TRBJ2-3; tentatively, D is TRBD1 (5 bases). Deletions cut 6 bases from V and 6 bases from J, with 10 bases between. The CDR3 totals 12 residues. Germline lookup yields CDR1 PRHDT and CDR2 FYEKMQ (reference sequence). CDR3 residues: CASSATADTQYF. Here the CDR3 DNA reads TGTGCCAGCAGTGCGACAGCCGATACGCAGTATTTT.

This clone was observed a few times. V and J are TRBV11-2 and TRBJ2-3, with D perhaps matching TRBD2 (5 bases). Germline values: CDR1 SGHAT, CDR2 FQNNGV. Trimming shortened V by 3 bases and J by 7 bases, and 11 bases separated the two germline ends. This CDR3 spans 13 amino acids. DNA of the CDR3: TGTGCCAGCAGCTTCGGAAGACTAAATACGCAGTATTTT. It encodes CASSFGRLNTQYF.